Described below is a single T cell receptor (beta chain) sequence and its context. As yet, its antigen is unknown. Amplification of the TCR beta CDR3 regions used RNA transcripts (as template). HTBI primers served in a first-round RT-PCR, which a second-round multiplex PCR followed. One entry per CDR3 protein, called by TCRdb with MiXCR from the multiplex PCR reads. The profile covers over a million distinct CDR3 sequences, with about 36% appearing a single time and around 10% taken by the ten largest. Exclusion criteria comprised other autoimmune diseases, uncontrolled infections, pregnancy or lactation in patients. J gave up 3 bases and V 2 bases, and 17 bases lay outside the gene matches. The CDR3 spans 19 residues. Per germline, CDR1 WSHSY and CDR2 SAAADI. This record comes from a study of Graves' ophthalmopathy and Graves' hyperthyroidism. Study details: No progression to ophthalmopathy over 18 months defined stable hyperthyroidism.

Study-level findings and limits: With about 86% sensitivity and around 80% specificity, a 13-signature model separated ophthalmopathy from stable hyperthyroidism. Thyroid clonotypes that were expanded above 0.001 frequency mostly also appeared in blood.

V and J are TRBV10-2 and TRBJ2-3; 7 nucleotides agree with TRBD2. Source material: peripheral blood or thyroid tissue (not recorded which). This TCR derives from an adult man with Graves' hyperthyroidism. CDR3 residues: CASSEPHGALGGMTDTQYF. The CDR3 nucleotides are TGCGCCAGCAGTGAGCCGCACGGGGCGCTCGGGGGGATGACAGATACGCAGTATTTT.